This entry features one T cell receptor beta chain sequence. These data are taken from a study of T cell changes during pregnancy in multiple sclerosis. Looked up from germline, CDR1 is LNHDA and CDR2 is SQIVND (reference sequence). The trim removed 5 bases at V and 2 bases at J, leaving 5 bases unmatched. This CDR3 region has 16 residues. Assay used: immunoSEQ multiplex PCR; TCRdb lists only in-frame clones, some missing. The sample carries over 100,000 clones, 92% recorded once. The rearrangement uses TRBV19 and TRBJ2-3; 12 nucleotides agree with TRBD2. This sample comprised peripheral blood, obtained in the third trimester of pregnancy. The origin of this receptor is a female donor with multiple sclerosis, enrolled in a pregnancy study. This chain's CDR3 is CASSGRLAGVTDTQYF. In DNA, the CDR3 is TGTGCCAGTAGTGGAAGACTAGCGGGGGTCACAGATACGCAGTATTTT.